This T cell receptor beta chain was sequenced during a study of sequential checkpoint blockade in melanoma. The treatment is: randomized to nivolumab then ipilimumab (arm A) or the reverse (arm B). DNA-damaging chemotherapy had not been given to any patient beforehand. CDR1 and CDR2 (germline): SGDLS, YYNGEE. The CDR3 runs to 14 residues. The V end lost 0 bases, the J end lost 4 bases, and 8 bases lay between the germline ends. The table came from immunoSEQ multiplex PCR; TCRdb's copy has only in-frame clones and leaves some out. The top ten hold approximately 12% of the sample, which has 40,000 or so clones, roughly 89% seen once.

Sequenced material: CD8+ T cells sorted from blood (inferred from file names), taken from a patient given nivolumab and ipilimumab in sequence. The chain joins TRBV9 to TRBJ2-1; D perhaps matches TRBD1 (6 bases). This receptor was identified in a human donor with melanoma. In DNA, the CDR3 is TGTGCCAGCAGCGTAGAGGGACAATACAATGAGCAGTTCTTC. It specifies CASSVEGQYNEQFF.